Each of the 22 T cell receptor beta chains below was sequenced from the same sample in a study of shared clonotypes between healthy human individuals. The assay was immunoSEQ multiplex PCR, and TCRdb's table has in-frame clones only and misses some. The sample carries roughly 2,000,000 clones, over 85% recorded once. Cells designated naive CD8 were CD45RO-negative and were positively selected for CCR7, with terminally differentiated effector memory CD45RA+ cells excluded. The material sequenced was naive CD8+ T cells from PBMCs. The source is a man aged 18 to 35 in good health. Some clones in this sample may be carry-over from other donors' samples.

CDR3: CASSPLGTSGGNVLTF. CDR3 coding DNA: TGTGCCAGCAGCCCCCTCGGGACATCCGGCGGCAACGTCCTGACTTTC. V gene TRBV7-9 combines with J gene TRBJ2-6; perhaps TRBD1 as D (6 bases). The V end was cut by 5 bases, the J end by 9 bases, with 20 bases between. CDR1 is SEHNR and CDR2 is FQNEAQ in the germline V gene (reference sequence). The CDR3 loop spans 16 amino acids.

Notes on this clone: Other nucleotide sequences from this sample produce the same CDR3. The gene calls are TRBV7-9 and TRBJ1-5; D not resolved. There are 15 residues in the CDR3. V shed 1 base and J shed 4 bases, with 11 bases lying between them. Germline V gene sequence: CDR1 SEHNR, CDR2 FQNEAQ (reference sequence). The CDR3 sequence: CASSLDRGSNQPQHF. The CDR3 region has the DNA TGTGCCAGCAGCTTAGATAGAGGCTCAAATCAGCCCCAGCATTTT.

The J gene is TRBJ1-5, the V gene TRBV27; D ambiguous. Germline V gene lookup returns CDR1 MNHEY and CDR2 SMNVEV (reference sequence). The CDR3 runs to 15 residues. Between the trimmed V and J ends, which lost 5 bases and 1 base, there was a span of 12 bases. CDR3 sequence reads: CASSALSDSNQPQHF. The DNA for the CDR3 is TGTGCCAGCAGTGCCCTGTCAGACAGCAATCAGCCCCAGCATTTT.

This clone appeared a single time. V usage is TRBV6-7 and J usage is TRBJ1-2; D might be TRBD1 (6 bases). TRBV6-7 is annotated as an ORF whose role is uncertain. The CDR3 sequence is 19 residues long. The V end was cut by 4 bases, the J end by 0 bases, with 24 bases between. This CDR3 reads CASSWKEGGYHQPNYGYTF. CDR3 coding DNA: TGTGCCAGCAGTTGGAAGGAGGGGGGATACCACCAACCTAACTATGGCTACACCTTC.

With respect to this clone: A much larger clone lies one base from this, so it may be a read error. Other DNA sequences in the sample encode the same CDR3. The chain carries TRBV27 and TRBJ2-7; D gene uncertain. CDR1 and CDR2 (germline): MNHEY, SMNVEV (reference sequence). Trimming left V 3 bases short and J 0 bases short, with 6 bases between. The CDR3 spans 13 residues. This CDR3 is CASSFRSSYEQYF. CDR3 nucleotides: TGTGCCAGCAGTTTTCGGAGCTCCTACGAGCAGTACTTC.

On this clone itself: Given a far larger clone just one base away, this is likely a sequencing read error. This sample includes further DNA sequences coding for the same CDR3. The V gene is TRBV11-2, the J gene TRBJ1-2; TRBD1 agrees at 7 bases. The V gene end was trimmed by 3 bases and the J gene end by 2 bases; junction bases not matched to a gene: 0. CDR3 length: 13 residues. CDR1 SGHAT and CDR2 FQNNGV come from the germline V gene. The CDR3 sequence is CASSLGQNYGYTF. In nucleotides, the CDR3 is TGTGCCAGCAGCTTGGGACAGAACTATGGCTACACCTTC.

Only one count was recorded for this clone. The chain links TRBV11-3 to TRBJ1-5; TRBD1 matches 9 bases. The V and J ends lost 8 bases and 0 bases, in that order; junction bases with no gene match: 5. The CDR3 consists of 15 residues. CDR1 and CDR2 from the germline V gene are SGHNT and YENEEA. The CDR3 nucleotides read TGTGCCAGCTTCCGGGACAGGGATAGCAATCAGCCCCAGCATTTT. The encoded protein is CASFRDRDSNQPQHF.

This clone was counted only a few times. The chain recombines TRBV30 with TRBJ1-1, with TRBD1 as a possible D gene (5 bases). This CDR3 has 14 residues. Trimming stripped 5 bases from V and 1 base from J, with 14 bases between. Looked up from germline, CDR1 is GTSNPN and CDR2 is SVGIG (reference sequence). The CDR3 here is CAWAWGSKNTEAFF. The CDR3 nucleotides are TGTGCCTGGGCATGGGGGTCTAAGAACACTGAAGCTTTCTTT.

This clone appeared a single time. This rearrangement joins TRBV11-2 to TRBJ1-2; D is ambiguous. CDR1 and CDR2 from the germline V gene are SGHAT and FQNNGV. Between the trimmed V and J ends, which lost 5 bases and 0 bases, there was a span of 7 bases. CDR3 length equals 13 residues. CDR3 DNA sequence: TGTGCCAGCAGCACCAGTCCTAACTATGGCTACACCTTC. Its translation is CASSTSPNYGYTF.

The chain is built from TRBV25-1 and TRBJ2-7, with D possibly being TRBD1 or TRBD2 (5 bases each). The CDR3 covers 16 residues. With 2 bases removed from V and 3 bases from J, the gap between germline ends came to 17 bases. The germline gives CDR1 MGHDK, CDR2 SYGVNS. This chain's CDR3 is CASSERGRDGNYEQYF. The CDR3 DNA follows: TGTGCCAGCAGTGAACGGGGCAGGGATGGAAACTACGAGCAGTACTTC.

Here the CDR3 DNA reads TGTGCCACCAGCAGAGGAGGGGAGGGGGATTCCTACAATGAGCAGTTCTTC. Translating gives CATSRGGEGDSYNEQFF. The chain couples TRBV15 to TRBJ2-1; TRBD2 is a possible D gene (7 bases). V was clipped by 1 base and J by 1 base, with 14 bases between them. Germline CDR1 and CDR2: LNHNV and YYDKDF (reference sequence). This CDR3 region has 17 residues.

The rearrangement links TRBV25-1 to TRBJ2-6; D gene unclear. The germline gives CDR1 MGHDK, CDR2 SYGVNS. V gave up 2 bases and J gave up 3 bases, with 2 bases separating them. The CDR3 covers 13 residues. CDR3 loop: CASSEGGANVLTF. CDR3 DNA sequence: TGTGCCAGCAGTGAAGGTGGGGCCAACGTCCTGACTTTC.

CDR3 bases: TGTGCCAGTAGTATCCAGTTAACGGCCGAAGCTTTCTTT. This codes for CASSIQLTAEAFF. The V and J genes are TRBV19 and TRBJ1-1; D remains unclear. The CDR3 runs 13 residues. Germline V gene data show CDR1 as LNHDA and CDR2 as SQIVND (reference sequence). V dropped 3 bases and J dropped 8 bases, with 13 bases sitting between them. Combining the CDR3 with reference TRBV19 and TRBJ1-1 gives the whole variable domain DGGITQSPKYLFRKEGQNVTLSCEQNLNHDAMYWYRQDPGQGLRLIYYSQIVNDFQKGDIAEGYSVSREKKESFPLTVTSAQKNPTAFYLCASSIQLTAEAFFGQGTRLTVV.

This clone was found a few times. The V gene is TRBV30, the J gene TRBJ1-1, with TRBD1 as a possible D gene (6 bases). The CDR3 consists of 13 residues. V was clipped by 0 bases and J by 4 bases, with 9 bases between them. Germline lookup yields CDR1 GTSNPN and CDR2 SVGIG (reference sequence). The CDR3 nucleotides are TGTGCCTGGAGTGTTGCAGGGGTCACTGAAGCTTTCTTT. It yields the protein CAWSVAGVTEAFF.

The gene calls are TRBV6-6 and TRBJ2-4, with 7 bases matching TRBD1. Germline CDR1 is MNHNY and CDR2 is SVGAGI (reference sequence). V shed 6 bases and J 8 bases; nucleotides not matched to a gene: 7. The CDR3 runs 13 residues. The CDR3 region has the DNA TGTGCCAGCAGCGACAGGGCGGAATACATTCAGTACTTC. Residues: CASSDRAEYIQYF.

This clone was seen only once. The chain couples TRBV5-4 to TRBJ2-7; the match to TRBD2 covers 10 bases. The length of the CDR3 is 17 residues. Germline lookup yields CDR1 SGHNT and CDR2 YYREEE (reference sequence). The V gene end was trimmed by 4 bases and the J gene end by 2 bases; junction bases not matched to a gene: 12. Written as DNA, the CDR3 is TGTGCCAGCAGCCCCGAAGTAGCGGGAGGATCCCCCTACGAGCAGTACTTC. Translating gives CASSPEVAGGSPYEQYF.

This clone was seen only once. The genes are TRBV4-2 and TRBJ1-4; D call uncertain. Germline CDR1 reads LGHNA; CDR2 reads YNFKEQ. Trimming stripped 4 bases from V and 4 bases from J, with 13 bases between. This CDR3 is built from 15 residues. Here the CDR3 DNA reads TGTGCCAGCAGCCCCATCACGGGAGATAATGAAAAACTGTTTTTT. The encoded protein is CASSPITGDNEKLFF.

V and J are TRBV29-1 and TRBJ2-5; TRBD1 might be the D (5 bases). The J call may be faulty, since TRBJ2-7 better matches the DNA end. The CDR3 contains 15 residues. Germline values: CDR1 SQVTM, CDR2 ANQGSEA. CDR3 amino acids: CSVVPSGHQYYEQYF. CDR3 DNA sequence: TGCAGCGTTGTGCCCTCAGGGCATCAATACTACGAGCAGTACTTC.

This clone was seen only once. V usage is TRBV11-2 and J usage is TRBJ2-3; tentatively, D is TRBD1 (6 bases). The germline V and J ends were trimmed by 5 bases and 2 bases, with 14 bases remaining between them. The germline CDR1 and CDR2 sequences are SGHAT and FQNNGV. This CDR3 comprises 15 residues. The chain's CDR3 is CASSQGTLLTDTQYF. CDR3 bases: TGTGCCAGCAGCCAAGGGACACTTCTCACAGATACGCAGTATTTT. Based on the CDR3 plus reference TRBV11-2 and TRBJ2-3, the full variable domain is EAGVAQSPRYKIIEKRQSVAFWCNPISGHATLYWYQQILGQGPKLLIQFQNNGVVDDSQLPKDRFSAERLKGVDSTLKIQPAKLEDSAVYLCASSQGTLLTDTQYFGPGTRLTVL.

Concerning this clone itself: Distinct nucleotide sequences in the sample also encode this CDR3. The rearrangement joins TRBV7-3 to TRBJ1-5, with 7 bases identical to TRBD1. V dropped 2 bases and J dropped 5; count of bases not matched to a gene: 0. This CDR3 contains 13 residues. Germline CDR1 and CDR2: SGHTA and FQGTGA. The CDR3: CASSLDRDQPQHF. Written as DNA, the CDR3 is TGTGCCAGCAGCTTAGACAGGGATCAGCCCCAGCATTTT.

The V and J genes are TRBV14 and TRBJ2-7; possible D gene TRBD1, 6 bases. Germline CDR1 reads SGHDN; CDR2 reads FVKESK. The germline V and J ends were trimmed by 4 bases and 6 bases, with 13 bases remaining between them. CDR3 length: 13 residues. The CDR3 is CASSPTPRGEQYF. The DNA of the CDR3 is TGTGCCAGCAGCCCAACCCCCAGGGGCGAGCAGTACTTC.

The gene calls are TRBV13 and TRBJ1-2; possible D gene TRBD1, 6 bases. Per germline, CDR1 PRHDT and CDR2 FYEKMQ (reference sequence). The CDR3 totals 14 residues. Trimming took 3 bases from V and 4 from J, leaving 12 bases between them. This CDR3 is CASSFNREFYGYTF. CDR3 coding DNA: TGTGCCAGCAGCTTCAACAGGGAATTCTATGGCTACACCTTC.